This T cell receptor (beta chain) is from a study of blood T cell repertoires in COVID-19 (dated by TCRdb to the early 2020s). In terms of the full investigation: Samples covering the acute and convalescent phases of COVID-19 were provided by collaborators in the United States, Italy and Spain. The material from the prospective study consisted of cDNA or gDNA derived from T cells, B-cell-depleted T cells, or PBMCs. The dataset comprised deeply sampled blood TCRbeta repertoires from subjects exposed to, actively infected with, or recovered from COVID-19. The repertoires were released in a freely available public database intended as a resource for research on the immune response to SARS-CoV-2. The samples were drawn from two sources: the first 160 participants of the ongoing ImmuneRACE study, and 1,000 to 1,500 subjects contributed by 6 global collaborators. Sample metadata almost always included a de-identified subject ID, COVID-19 status, age in years and sex. HLA class I and class II types, where available, came from metadata supplied by the sample provider rather than from assay-based typing.

The V end loses 0 bases and the J end loses 0 bases, and a stretch of 10 bases separates them. From a lookup of the germline V gene, CDR1 and CDR2 are MNHEY and SVGEGT. The CDR3 numbers 16 residues from cysteine through phenylalanine. The entry retains the CDR3 DNA only, 48 bases that are in frame from base 1. Beyond this particular receptor, the publication reports: The quantity of clinical and demographic metadata differed by source and by participant and was supplied without curation.

Samples from volunteer blood donors who had recovered from COVID-19 were contributed by a second Seattle source. Each collaborating institution followed its own protocols to collect whole blood in K2EDTA tubes. For TCRbeta analysis, collaborator samples were shipped as frozen whole blood, as isolated PBMCs, or as DNA extracted from either sample type. As concerns this clone: Its cognate antigen has yet to be identified. No qualities accompany the bases; no much larger clone lies one base away.

TCRbeta CDR3 regions were amplified from genomic DNA using the immunoSEQ Assay, a bias-controlled multiplex PCR. The published analysis was carried out like this. Within the assay, amplification of reference gene primers was used to estimate how many nucleated cells each sample contained. To quantify the absolute abundance of each unique TCRbeta CDR3 rearrangement, sequence reads were collapsed and filtered. For each sample, productive Simpson clonality was calculated as the square root of Simpson's diversity index over productive rearrangements. TCRdb's version of the immuneACCESS table is confined to in-frame rearrangements and falls short of the full clone set. An unresolved V gene accounts for under half of the shortfall where checked; the remainder is of unknown origin. The V and J calls and the clone size are those of that table, but D and trimming were determined from the DNA. The sample table shows 190,000 or so clones, and around nine tenths are seen once. Around 1% of the sample is in the top ten clones.

Sequencing was performed on peripheral blood. The TCR was taken from a woman aged 18-29 years who had recovered from COVID-19. Here the chain combines TRBV6-2 or TRBV6-3 and TRBJ2-3; a confident D gene designation cannot be given. The DNA sequence is given as TGTGCCAGCAGTTACTCCGCGGTCACTAGCACAGATACGCAGTATTTT. Its product reads: CASSYSAVTSTDTQYF.